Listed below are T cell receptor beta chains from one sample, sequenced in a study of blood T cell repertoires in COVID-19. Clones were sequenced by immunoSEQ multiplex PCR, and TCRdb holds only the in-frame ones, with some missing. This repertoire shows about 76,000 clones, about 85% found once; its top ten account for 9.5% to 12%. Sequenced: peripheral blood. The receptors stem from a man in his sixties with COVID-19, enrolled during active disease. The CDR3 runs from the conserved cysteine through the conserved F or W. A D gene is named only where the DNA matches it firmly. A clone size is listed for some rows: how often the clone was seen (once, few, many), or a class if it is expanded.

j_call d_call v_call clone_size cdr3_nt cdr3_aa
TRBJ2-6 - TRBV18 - TGTGCCAGCTCACCACCGGCCTTACATTCTGGGGCCAACGTCCTGACTTTC CASSPPALHSGANVLTF
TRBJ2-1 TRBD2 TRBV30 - TGTGCCTGGAGTAGGTCTAGCGGGGCATACAATGAGCAGTTCTTC CAWSRSSGAYNEQFF
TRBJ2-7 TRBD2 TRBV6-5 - TGTGCCAGCAGTTACTCGATTAGCGGGGGTGGAGAGCAGTACTTC CASSYSISGGGEQYF
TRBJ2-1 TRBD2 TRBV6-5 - TGTGCCGTCAGCGGGCTAGCGGGGATAAATGAGCAGTTCTTC CAVSGLAGINEQFF
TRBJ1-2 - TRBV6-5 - TGTGCCAGCAGGTTACAGGTGATTAACTATGGCTACACCTTC CASRLQVINYGYTF
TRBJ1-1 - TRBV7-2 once TGTGCCAGCAGCTCGAGGGCAGGTGGGACTGAAGCTTTCTTT CASSSRAGGTEAFF
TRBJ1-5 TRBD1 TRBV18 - TGTGCCAGCTCATCGTCCGGGACAGGGGACGGTCAGCCCCAGCATTTT CASSSSGTGDGQPQHF
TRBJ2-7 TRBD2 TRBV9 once TGTGCCAGCAGCTCAGGGACAACCCTAGCGGGACGTTCTGAGCAGTACTTC CASSSGTTLAGRSEQYF
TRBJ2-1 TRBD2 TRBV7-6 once TGTGCCAGCAGCTTGGGACTAGCAGCTAACAATGAGCAGTTCTTC CASSLGLAANNEQFF
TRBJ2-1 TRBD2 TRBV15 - TGTGCCACCAGCAGAGCCTCTCCGACTAGCGAACCTTACAATGAGCAGTTCTTC CATSRASPTSEPYNEQFF
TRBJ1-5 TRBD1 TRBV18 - TGTGCCAGCTCACCACCGTTAACAGGGGGAAGCAATCAGCCCCAGCATTTT CASSPPLTGGSNQPQHF
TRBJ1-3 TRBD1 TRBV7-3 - TGTGCCAGCAGCATAGGACAGGGTCCTGGAAACACCATATATTTT CASSIGQGPGNTIYF
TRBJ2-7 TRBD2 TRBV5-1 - TGCGCCAGCAGCTTGGCTAGCGGGGGGGGCTACGAGCAGTACTTC CASSLASGGGYEQYF
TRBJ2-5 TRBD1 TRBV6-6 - TGTGCCAGCAGTCCGCAGGTTTACGGGCGGGACAGGGGTGAGACCCAGTACTTC CASSPQVYGRDRGETQYF
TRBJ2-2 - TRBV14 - TGTGCCAGCAGGGAGGACCTCGCGAACACCGGGGAGCTGTTTTTT CASREDLANTGELFF
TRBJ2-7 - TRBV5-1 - TGCGCCAGCAGCAACAGTGGTTCGCAAATCTACGAGCAGTACTTC CASSNSGSQIYEQYF
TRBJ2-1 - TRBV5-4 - TGTGCCAGCAGCCTGGATCAGACTAGCTACAATGAGCAGTTCTTC CASSLDQTSYNEQFF
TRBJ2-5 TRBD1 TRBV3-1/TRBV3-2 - TGTGCCAGCAGCCAAGATACAGGGGGAAGTACCCAGTACTTC CASSQDTGGSTQYF
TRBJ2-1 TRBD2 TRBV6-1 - TGTGCCAGCAGTGATACGGGGGGTACCTACAATGAGCAGTTCTTC CASSDTGGTYNEQFF
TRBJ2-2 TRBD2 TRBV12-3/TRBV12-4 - TGTGCCAGCAGACTAGCGTCCGGGGAGCTGTTTTTT CASRLASGELFF
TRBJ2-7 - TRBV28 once TGTGCCAGCACGGGTCCCTACGAGCAGTACTTC CASTGPYEQYF
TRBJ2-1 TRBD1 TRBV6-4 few TGTGCCAGCAGATCACAGGGGTTATCCGACAATGAGCAGTTCTTC CASRSQGLSDNEQFF
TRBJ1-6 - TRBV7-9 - TGTGCCAGCAGCGGGCAGGGGAATTCACCCCTCCACTTT CASSGQGNSPLHF
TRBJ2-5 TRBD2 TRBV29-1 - TGCAGCGTAGCCGGTCTAGCGGGGGACCAAGAGACCCAGTACTTC CSVAGLAGDQETQYF
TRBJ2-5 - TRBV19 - TGTGCCAGTAGTATAGGAGGGATGGGGACCCAGTACTTC CASSIGGMGTQYF
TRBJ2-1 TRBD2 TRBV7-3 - TGTGCCAGCAGCGGTCGGACTAGCGGGAGTTCTGAGCAGTTCTTC CASSGRTSGSSEQFF
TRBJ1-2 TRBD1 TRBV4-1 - TGCGCCAGCAGCCAAGATTTCCGGGACAGGCCAAATAACTATGGCTACACCTTC CASSQDFRDRPNNYGYTF